These 25 T cell receptor beta chains originate from one sample sequenced in a study of CD4 T cells in relation to SARS-CoV-2 and coronaviruses. Their antigen targets remain unknown. The unexposed donors gave CD4+ T cells in about 2010-2019, prior to COVID-19. CD4+ T cells were isolated from the cells after about ten days of culture. The method was immunoSEQ multiplex PCR; TCRdb's version includes in-frame clones alone and lacks a portion of them. The sample consists of around 31,000 clones, approximately 79% of them appearing once. Input material: CD4+ T cells from PBMCs, cultured in vitro. The receptors originated from a human donor in good health.

This clone was found once. The chain uses TRBV5-6 and TRBJ2-7; TRBD1 is a possible D gene (5 bases). The V end was cut by 0 bases, the J end by 3 bases, with 10 bases between. Germline values: CDR1 SGHDT, CDR2 YYEEEE. This CDR3 is 14 amino acids long. CDR3 amino acids: CASSLGQGGYEQYF. The DNA of the CDR3 is TGTGCCAGCAGCTTGGGGCAGGGTGGCTACGAGCAGTACTTC.

V is TRBV19 and J is TRBJ1-5; 9 nucleotides align to TRBD1. Germline V gene lookup returns CDR1 LNHDA and CDR2 SQIVND (reference sequence). The V segment lost 6 bases and the J segment 7 bases; nucleotides outside the gene matches: 16. The CDR3 is 17 amino acids. The CDR3 sequence: CASSQLPGQGSGQPQHF. CDR3 sequence (DNA): TGTGCCAGTAGCCAGCTGCCGGGACAGGGCTCCGGACAGCCCCAGCATTTT.

This sequence joins TRBV19 and TRBJ2-2, with 11 bases that match TRBD1. This CDR3 has 16 residues. CDR1 and CDR2 (germline): LNHDA, SQIVND (reference sequence). J lost 5 bases, V lost 6 bases, and 8 bases had no gene match. The CDR3: CASSDRTGGSTGELFF. DNA of the CDR3: TGTGCCAGTAGCGATCGGACAGGGGGCAGTACCGGGGAGCTGTTTTTT.

This clone was observed a handful of times. V gene TRBV6-2 or TRBV6-3 combines with J gene TRBJ1-1; 10 nucleotides line up with TRBD1. The V segment lost 4 bases and the J segment 0 bases; nucleotides outside the gene matches: 8. Germline assignment: CDR1 MNHEY and CDR2 SVGEGT. The CDR3 loop spans 17 amino acids. The CDR3 DNA sequence: TGTGCCAGCAGTTCCGCTCGACAGGGGGCATTGAACACTGAAGCTTTCTTT. It codes for CASSSARQGALNTEAFF.

This clone has a handful of counts. The rearrangement joins TRBV18 to TRBJ2-1; TRBD2 matches at 9 bases. The CDR3 contains 15 residues. V gave up 6 bases and J gave up 7 bases; unmatched junction bases: 10. Germline lookup yields CDR1 KGHSH and CDR2 LQKENI. CDR3 nucleotides: TGTGCCAGCTCCCAGCAGCGGGAGGTATTGAATGAGCAGTTCTTC. Protein: CASSQQREVLNEQFF.

The chain is built from TRBV29-1 and TRBJ1-1; 11 positions agree with TRBD1. Per germline, CDR1 SQVTM and CDR2 ANQGSEA. The CDR3 consists of 13 residues. V was clipped by 8 bases and J by 2 bases; unmatched bases: 4. The CDR3 spells CSTRTGGNTEAFF. The CDR3 nucleotides read TGCAGCACAAGGACAGGGGGCAACACTGAAGCTTTCTTT.

CDR3 in amino acids: CASSLIAGPPYEQYF. CDR3 nucleotide sequence: TGTGCCAGCAGCCTGATCGCGGGGCCCCCCTACGAGCAGTACTTC. V gene TRBV5-5 combines with J gene TRBJ2-7; D perhaps matches TRBD2 (6 bases). Per germline, CDR1 SGHKS and CDR2 YYEKEE (reference sequence). V gave up 4 bases and J gave up 2 bases, with 16 bases separating them. The CDR3 runs 15 residues.

The chain employs TRBV2 and TRBJ1-2, with D maybe TRBD1 (6 bases). The CDR3 length is 14 residues. The germline V gene has CDR1 SNHLY and CDR2 FYNNEI. The germline V and J ends were trimmed by 5 bases and 0 bases, with 10 bases remaining between them. This CDR3 reads CASSIQGANYGYTF. The CDR3 region has the DNA TGTGCCAGCAGTATACAGGGTGCTAACTATGGCTACACCTTC.

In DNA, the CDR3 is TGTGCCAGTAGTACAGCCGGGAGACAGGGTACCAATGAGCAGTTCTTC. Amino acid sequence: CASSTAGRQGTNEQFF. This sequence joins TRBV19 and TRBJ2-1, with a possible D match to TRBD1 (7 bases). Trimming pared 4 bases from V and 6 bases from J, leaving 19 bases between. Germline CDR1 LNHDA, CDR2 SQIVND (reference sequence). This CDR3 contains 16 residues.

V gene TRBV3-1 (or the pseudogene TRBV3-2) combines with J gene TRBJ2-3; unclear D gene. CDR1 and CDR2 from the germline V gene are LGHDT and YNNKEL (reference sequence). V dropped 1 base and J dropped 0 bases, with 8 bases sitting between them. The CDR3 is 15 residues long. The CDR3 sequence: CASSQVASSTDTQYF. The CDR3 DNA reads TGTGCCAGCAGCCAAGTAGCTTCTAGCACAGATACGCAGTATTTT.

The CDR3 reads CASNSPLSGNTIYF. The CDR3 bases are TGTGCCAGCAATTCCCCCCTCTCTGGAAACACCATATATTTT. This chain uses TRBV25-1 with TRBJ1-3; unclear D gene. Trimming shortened V by 7 bases and J by 0 bases, and 10 bases separated the two germline ends. Germline V gene sequence: CDR1 MGHDK, CDR2 SYGVNS. The CDR3 is 14 amino acids.

This clone has more than one count but fewer than ten. The V call is TRBV5-1, the J call TRBJ2-5, with TRBD1 matching over 12 bases. There are 17 residues in the CDR3. V shed 0 bases, J shed 5 bases, and the junction held 8 bases outside the gene matches. Germline V CDR1 and CDR2: SGHRS, YFSETQ. The CDR3 DNA reads as TGCGCCAGCAGCTTGGCCTTGGGACAGGGGGCTTTGGAGACCCAGTACTTC. Its translation: CASSLALGQGALETQYF.

The chain couples TRBV30 to TRBJ1-4; 10 nucleotides match TRBD1. The CDR3 spans 13 residues. The V segment lost 4 bases and the J segment 8 bases; nucleotides outside the gene matches: 4. Germline V gene data show CDR1 as GTSNPN and CDR2 as SVGIG (reference sequence). The CDR3 nucleotides read TGTGCCTGGAAAGACAGGGGGCGGGAAAAACTGTTTTTT. It yields the protein CAWKDRGREKLFF. The whole variable domain, remainder taken from reference TRBV30 and TRBJ1-4, is SQTIHQWPATLVQPVGSPLSLECTVEGTSNPNLYWYRQAAGRGLQLLFYSVGIGQISSEVPQNLSASRPQDRQFILSSKKLLLSDSGFYLCAWKDRGREKLFFGSGTQLSVL.

The chain couples TRBV6-6 to TRBJ1-4, with 7 nucleotides matching TRBD1. In germline, CDR1 is MNHNY, CDR2 SVGAGI (reference sequence). This CDR3 region has 13 residues. J was trimmed by 7 bases and V by 10 bases; bases with no gene match: 9. The CDR3 DNA sequence: TGTGCCACGAAACAGGGGACGGCTGAAAAACTGTTTTTT. As protein: CATKQGTAEKLFF.

The chain has TRBV6-5 and TRBJ2-4, with 8 bases lining up with TRBD1. Germline loops: CDR1 MNHEY, CDR2 SVGAGI. V trimming: 9 bases; J trimming: 5 bases; junction bases outside the gene matches: 9. This CDR3 has 14 residues. For the CDR3, the DNA is TGTGCCAGTTCTCCCTGGGACAGGCAAAACATTCAGTACTTC. Translated: CASSPWDRQNIQYF.

The V call is TRBV7-3, the J call TRBJ2-7; no firm D call. V gave up 4 bases and J gave up 5 bases, with 15 bases separating them. CDR1 and CDR2 from the germline V gene are SGHTA and FQGTGA. The CDR3 runs to 14 residues. The chain's CDR3 is CASSSLGFADEQYF. For the CDR3, the DNA is TGTGCCAGCAGCTCCCTAGGGTTCGCTGACGAGCAGTACTTC.

The chain recombines TRBV6-2 or TRBV6-3 with TRBJ2-7; D might be TRBD1 (5 bases). CDR1 is MNHEY, CDR2 SVGEGT, per germline. The CDR3 is 13 amino acids. Trimming stripped 5 bases from V and 4 bases from J, with 12 bases between. This CDR3 is CASSNRQWYEQYF. DNA for the CDR3: TGTGCCAGCAGTAACCGACAGTGGTACGAGCAGTACTTC.

The rearrangement uses TRBV7-3 and TRBJ2-2, with a weak D call TRBD1 (8 bases). CDR3 length: 15 amino acids. The V and J ends lost 4 bases and 4 bases respectively, with 13 bases between them. Germline values: CDR1 SGHTA, CDR2 FQGTGA. Here the CDR3 reads CASSSTGEGTGELFF. The DNA of the CDR3 is TGTGCCAGCAGCTCGACAGGGGAGGGCACCGGGGAGCTGTTTTTT.

The V gene is TRBV4-3, the J gene TRBJ2-7, with D hard to call. Trimming stripped 0 bases from V and 2 bases from J, with 8 bases between. The germline CDR1 and CDR2 sequences are LGHNA and YSLEER. CDR3 length: 14 residues. The CDR3 bases are TGCGCCAGCAGCCAAGATCGGGTAGCCTACGAGCAGTACTTC. This translates into CASSQDRVAYEQYF.

V and J are TRBV14 and TRBJ1-6; maybe TRBD1 (5 bases). CDR1 is SGHDN, CDR2 FVKESK, per germline. V lost 2 bases and J lost 4, with 18 bases in between. This CDR3 comprises 18 residues. In nucleotides, the CDR3 is TGTGCCAGCAGCCAACGGGGGGGGGACCGATGGTATAATTCACCCCTCCACTTT. Translated: CASSQRGGDRWYNSPLHF.

V gene TRBV10-2 combines with J gene TRBJ2-7; D is unresolved. V lost 5 bases and J 0 bases, leaving 11 bases between the germline ends. CDR1 and CDR2 (germline): WSHSY, SAAADI. The CDR3 sequence is 14 residues long. The CDR3 DNA reads TGCGCCAGCAGTTCAAACAGCTACTCCTACGAGCAGTACTTC. Its protein product is CASSSNSYSYEQYF.

The genes are TRBV3-1 (or the pseudogene TRBV3-2) and TRBJ1-4; D unresolved. V shed 0 bases and J shed 3 bases, with 8 bases lying between them. This CDR3 has 15 residues. Germline assignment: CDR1 LGHDT and CDR2 YNNKEL (reference sequence). The CDR3 DNA reads TGTGCCAGCAGCCAAGATATGGGCTCTAATGAAAAACTGTTTTTT. Encoded protein: CASSQDMGSNEKLFF.

The chain combines TRBV11-2 with TRBJ2-7; maybe TRBD1 (6 bases). The CDR3 spans 15 residues. Per the germline V gene, CDR1 is SGHAT and CDR2 is FQNNGV. The V and J ends lost 3 bases and 5 bases respectively, with 17 bases between them. CDR3: CASSFFRGRRDEQYF. For the CDR3, the DNA is TGTGCCAGCAGCTTCTTCAGGGGCCGGCGTGACGAGCAGTACTTC.

This rearrangement joins TRBV19 to TRBJ2-1; no reliable D call. This CDR3 is 15 amino acids long. The ends were cut back, 3 bases at V and 3 bases at J, with 12 bases in the middle. Germline loops: CDR1 LNHDA, CDR2 SQIVND (reference sequence). The chain's CDR3 is CASSIDRQNYNEQFF. The CDR3 DNA is TGTGCCAGTAGTATTGATCGGCAGAACTACAATGAGCAGTTCTTC.

This clone has a handful of counts. V is TRBV5-1 and J is TRBJ1-6; D is perhaps TRBD1 (5 bases). The CDR3 covers 17 residues. V was clipped by 1 base and J by 7 bases, with 18 bases between them. Germline V gene lookup returns CDR1 SGHRS and CDR2 YFSETQ. CDR3: CASSLSTRGVKNSPLHF. CDR3 nucleotide sequence: TGCGCCAGCAGCTTGTCTACGAGAGGGGTTAAGAATTCACCCCTCCACTTT.